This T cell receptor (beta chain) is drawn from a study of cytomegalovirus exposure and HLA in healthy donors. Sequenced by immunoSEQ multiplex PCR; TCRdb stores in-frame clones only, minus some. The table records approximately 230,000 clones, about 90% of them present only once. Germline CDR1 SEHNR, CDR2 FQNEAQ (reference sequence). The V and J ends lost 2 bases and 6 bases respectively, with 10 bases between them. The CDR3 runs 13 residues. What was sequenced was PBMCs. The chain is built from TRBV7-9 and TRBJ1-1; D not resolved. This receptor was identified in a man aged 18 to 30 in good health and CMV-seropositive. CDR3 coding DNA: TGTGCCAGCAGCTTAATCGGCAGCTCTGAAGCTTTCTTT. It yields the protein CASSLIGSSEAFF.